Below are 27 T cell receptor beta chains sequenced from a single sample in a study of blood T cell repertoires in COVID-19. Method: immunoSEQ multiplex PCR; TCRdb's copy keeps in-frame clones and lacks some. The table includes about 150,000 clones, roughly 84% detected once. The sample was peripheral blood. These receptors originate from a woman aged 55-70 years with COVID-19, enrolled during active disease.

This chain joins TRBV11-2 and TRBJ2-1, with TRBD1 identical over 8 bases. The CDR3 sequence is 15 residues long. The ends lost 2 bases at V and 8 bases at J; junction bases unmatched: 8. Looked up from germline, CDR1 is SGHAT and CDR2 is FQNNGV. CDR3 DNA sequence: TGTGCCAGCAGCTTAACCGGGACAGGTTTCTATGAGCAGTTCTTC. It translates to CASSLTGTGFYEQFF.

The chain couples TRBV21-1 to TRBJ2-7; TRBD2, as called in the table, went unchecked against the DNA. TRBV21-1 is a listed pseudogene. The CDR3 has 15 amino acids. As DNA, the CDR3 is TGTGCCAGGCCCTTGAGAGGCGATAGCTCCTACGAGCAGTACGTC. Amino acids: CARPLRGDSSYEQYV.

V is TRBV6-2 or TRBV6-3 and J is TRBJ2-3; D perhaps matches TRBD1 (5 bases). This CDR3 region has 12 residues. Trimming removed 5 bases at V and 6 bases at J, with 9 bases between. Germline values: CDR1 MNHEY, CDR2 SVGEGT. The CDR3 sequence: CASSTYRDTQYF. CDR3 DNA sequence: TGTGCCAGCAGTACATACAGGGATACGCAGTATTTT.

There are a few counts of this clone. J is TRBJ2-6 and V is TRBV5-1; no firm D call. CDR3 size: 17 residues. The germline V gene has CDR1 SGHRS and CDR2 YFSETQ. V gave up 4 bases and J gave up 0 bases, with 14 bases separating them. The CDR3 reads CASSRLLQSSGANVLTF. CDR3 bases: TGCGCCAGCAGCCGCCTCCTTCAGTCCTCTGGGGCCAACGTCCTGACTTTC.

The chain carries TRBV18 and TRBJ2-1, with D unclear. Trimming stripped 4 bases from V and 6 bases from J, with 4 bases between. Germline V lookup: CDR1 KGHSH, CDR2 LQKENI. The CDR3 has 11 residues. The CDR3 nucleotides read TGTGCCAGCTCACGGAGCAATGAGCAGTTCTTC. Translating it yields CASSRSNEQFF.

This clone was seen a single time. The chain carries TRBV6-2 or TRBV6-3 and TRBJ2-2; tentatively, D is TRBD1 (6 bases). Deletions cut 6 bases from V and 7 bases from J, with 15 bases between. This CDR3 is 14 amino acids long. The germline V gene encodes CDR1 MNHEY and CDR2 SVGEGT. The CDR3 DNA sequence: TGTGCCAGCAGCGCCTTGGGGGCCGGCGGGGAGCTGTTTTTT. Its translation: CASSALGAGGELFF.

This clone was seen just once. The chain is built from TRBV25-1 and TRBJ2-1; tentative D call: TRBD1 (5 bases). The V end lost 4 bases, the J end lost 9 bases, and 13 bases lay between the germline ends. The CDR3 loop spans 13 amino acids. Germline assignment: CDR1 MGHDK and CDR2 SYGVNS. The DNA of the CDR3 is TGTGCCAGCAGTGGGCTCACTGGGGCTGAGCAGTTCTTC. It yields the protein CASSGLTGAEQFF.

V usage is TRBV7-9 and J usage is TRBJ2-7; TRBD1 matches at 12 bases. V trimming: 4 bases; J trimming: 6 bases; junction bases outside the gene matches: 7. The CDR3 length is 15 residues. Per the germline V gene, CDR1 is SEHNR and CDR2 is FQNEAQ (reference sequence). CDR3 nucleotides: TGTGCCAGCAGCTATATGATGGGACAGGGGGCCGAGCAGTACTTC. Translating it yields CASSYMMGQGAEQYF.

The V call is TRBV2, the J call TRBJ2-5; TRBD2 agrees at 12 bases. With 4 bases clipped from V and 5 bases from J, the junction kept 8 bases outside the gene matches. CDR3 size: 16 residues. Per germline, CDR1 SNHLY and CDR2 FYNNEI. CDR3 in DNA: TGTGCCAGCAGTGCTAGCGGGGGGGCGAGAAGTGAGACCCAGTACTTC. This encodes CASSASGGARSETQYF. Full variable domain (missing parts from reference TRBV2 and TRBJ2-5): EPEVTQTPSHQVTQMGQEVILRCVPISNHLYFYWYRQILGQKVEFLVSFYNNEISEKSEIFDDQFSVERPDGSNFTLKIRSTKLEDSAMYFCASSASGGARSETQYFGPGTRLLVL.

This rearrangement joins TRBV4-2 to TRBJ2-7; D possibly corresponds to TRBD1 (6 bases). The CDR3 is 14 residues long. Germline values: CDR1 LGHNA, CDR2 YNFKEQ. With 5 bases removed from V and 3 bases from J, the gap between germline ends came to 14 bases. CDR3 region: CASSSKQGGYEQYF. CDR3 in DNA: TGTGCCAGCAGCTCGAAGCAAGGGGGCTACGAGCAGTACTTC.

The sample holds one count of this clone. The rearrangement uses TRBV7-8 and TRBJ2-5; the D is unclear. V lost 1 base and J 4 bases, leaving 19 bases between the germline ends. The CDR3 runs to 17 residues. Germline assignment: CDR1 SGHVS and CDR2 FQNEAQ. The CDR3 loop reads CASSLGTDPAYLETQYF. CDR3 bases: TGTGCCAGCAGCTTAGGTACAGACCCGGCCTACCTAGAGACCCAGTACTTC.

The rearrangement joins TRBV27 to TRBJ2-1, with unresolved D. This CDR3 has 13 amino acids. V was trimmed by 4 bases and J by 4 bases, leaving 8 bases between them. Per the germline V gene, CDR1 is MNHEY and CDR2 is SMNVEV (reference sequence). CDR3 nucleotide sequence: TGTGCCAGCAGTTCCTACGGTTACAATGAGCAGTTCTTC. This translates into CASSSYGYNEQFF.

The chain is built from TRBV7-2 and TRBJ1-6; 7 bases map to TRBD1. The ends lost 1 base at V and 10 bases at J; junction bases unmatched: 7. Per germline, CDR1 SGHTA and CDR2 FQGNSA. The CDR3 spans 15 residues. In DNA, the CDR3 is TGTGCCAGCAGCTTAGGGAGGGGGCTCAGATCACCCCTCCACTTT. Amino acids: CASSLGRGLRSPLHF.

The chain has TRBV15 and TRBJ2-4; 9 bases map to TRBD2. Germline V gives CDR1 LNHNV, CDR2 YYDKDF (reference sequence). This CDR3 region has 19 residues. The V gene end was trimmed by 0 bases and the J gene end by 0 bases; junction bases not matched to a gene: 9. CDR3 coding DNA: TGTGCCACCAGCAGAGATAGGGCTAATAGCGGGGGAGCCAAAAACATTCAGTACTTC. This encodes CATSRDRANSGGAKNIQYF.

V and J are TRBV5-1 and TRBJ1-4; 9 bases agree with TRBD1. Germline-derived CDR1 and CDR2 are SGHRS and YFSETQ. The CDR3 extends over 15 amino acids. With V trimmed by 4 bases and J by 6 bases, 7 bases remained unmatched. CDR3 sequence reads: CASSGGTGPHEKLFF. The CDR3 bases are TGCGCCAGCAGCGGGGGGACAGGGCCCCATGAAAAACTGTTTTTT.

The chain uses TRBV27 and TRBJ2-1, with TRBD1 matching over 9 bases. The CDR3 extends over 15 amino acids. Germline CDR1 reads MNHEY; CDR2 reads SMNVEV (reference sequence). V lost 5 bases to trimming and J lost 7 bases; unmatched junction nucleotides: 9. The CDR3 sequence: CASSPAGTGRNEQFF. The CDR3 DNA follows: TGTGCCAGCAGTCCAGCCGGGACAGGGAGGAATGAGCAGTTCTTC.

The DNA of the CDR3 is TGTGCCAGCATCCCGGGACAGGGAAGTTATGGCTACACCTTC. It yields the protein CASIPGQGSYGYTF. The gene calls are TRBV6-5 and TRBJ1-2; 9 bases are shared with TRBD1. Germline V CDR1 and CDR2: MNHEY, SVGAGI. J lost 5 bases, V lost 7 bases, and 8 bases had no gene match. This CDR3 spans 14 amino acids.

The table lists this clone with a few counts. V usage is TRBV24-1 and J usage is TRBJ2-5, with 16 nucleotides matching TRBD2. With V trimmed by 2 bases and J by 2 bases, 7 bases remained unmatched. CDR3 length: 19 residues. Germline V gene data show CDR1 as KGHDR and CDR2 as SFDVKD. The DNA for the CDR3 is TGTGCCACCAGTGATTCCCCGGGACTAGCGGGGGGGCGACAAGAGACCCAGTACTTC. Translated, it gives CATSDSPGLAGGRQETQYF.

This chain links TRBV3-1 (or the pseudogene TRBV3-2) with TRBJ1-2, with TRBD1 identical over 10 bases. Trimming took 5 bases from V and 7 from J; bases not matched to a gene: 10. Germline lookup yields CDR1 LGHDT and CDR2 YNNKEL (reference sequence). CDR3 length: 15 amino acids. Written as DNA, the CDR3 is TGTGCCAGCAGCTTGAAGGGGACAGGGGCGTCTGGCTACACCTTC. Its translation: CASSLKGTGASGYTF.

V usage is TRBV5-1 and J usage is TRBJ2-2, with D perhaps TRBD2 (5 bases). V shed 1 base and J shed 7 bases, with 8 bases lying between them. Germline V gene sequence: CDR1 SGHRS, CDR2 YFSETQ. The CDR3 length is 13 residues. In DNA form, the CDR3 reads TGCGCCAGCAGCTTGAAGCGGAACGGGGAGCTGTTTTTT. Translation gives CASSLKRNGELFF.

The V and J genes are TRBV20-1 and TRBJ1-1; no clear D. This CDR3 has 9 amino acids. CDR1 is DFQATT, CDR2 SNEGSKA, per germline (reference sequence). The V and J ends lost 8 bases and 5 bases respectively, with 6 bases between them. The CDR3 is CSPRTEAFF. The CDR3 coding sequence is TGCAGTCCCAGAACTGAAGCTTTCTTT.

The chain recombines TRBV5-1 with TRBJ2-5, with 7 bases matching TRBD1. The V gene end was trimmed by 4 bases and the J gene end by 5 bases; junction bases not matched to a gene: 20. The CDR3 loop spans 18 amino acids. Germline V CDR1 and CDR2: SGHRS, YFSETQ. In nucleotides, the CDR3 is TGCGCCAGCAGCCAGACTTGGGACAGCTGGGGCGATGGGGAGACCCAGTACTTC. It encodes CASSQTWDSWGDGETQYF.

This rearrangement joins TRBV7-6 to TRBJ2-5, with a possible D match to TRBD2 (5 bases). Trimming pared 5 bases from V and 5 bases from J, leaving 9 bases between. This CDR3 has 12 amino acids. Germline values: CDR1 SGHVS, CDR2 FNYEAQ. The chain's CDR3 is CASSPRGETQYF. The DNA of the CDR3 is TGTGCCAGCAGCCCCAGAGGGGAGACCCAGTACTTC.

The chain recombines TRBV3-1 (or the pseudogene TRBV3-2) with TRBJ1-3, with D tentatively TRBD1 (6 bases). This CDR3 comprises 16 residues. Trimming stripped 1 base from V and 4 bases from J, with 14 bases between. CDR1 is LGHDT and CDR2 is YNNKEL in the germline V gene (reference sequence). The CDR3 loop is CASSQGGTGTGNTIYF. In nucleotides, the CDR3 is TGTGCCAGCAGCCAAGGGGGAACAGGGACCGGAAACACCATATATTTT.

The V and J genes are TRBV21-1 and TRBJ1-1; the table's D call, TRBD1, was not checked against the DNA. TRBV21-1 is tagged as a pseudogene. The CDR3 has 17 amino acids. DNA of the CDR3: TGTGCCAGCAGCAAAACCCCGCAGGGGGGCGTGAACACTGAAGCTTTCTTT. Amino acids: CASSKTPQGGVNTEAFF.

DNA of the CDR3: TGTGCCAGCAGTTTAGCCGGGGGTTTGACTGGAAACACCATATATTTT. This translates into CASSLAGGLTGNTIYF. The chain is built from TRBV27 and TRBJ1-3; TRBD1 might be the D (5 bases). The CDR3 runs 16 residues. CDR1 is MNHEY and CDR2 is SMNVEV in the germline V gene (reference sequence). V gave up 2 bases and J gave up 2 bases, with 13 bases separating them.

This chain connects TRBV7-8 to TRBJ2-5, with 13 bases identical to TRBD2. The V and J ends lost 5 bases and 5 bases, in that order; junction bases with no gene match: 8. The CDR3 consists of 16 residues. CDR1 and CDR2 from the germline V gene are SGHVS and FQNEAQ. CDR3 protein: CASSLLAGGPQETQYF. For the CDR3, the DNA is TGTGCCAGCAGCCTACTAGCGGGGGGGCCCCAGGAGACCCAGTACTTC.